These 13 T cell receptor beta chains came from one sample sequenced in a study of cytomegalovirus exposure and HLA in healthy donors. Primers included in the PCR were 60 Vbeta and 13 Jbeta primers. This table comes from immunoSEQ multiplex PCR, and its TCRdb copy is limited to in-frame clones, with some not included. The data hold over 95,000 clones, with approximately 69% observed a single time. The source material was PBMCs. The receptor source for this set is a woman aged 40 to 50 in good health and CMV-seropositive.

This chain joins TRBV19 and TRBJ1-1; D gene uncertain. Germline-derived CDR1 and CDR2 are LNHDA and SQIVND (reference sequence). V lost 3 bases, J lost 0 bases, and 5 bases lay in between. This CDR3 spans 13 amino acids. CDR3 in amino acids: CASSMALNTEAFF. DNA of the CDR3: TGTGCCAGTAGTATGGCCCTGAACACTGAAGCTTTCTTT.

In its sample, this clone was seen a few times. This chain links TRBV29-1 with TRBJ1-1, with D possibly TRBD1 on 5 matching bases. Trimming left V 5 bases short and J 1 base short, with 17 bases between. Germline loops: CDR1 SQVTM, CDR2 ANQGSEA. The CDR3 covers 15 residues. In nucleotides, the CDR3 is TGCAGCGTTAGCCCAGGGATCACAAGGAACACTGAAGCTTTCTTT. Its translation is CSVSPGITRNTEAFF.

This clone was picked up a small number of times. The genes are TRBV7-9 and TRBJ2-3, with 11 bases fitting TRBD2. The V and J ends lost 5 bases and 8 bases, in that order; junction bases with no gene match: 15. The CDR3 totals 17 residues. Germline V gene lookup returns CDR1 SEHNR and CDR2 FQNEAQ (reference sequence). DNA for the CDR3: TGTGCCAGCAGCGACCGCCGATTAGCGGGAGGGCCCCCTACGCAGTATTTT. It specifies CASSDRRLAGGPPTQYF.

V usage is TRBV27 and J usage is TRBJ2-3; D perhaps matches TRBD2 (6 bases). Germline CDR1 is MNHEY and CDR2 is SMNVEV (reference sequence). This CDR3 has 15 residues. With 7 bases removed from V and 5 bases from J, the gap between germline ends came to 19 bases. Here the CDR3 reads CASTSGTLSGDTQYF. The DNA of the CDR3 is TGTGCCAGCACTTCCGGGACTCTGAGTGGAGATACGCAGTATTTT.

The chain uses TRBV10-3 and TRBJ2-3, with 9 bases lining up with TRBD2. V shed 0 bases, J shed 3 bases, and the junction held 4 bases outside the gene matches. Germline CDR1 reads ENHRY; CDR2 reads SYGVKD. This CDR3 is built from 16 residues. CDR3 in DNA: TGTGCCATCAGTGAGTCGAGCGGGGGGTTAACAGATACGCAGTATTTT. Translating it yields CAISESSGGLTDTQYF.

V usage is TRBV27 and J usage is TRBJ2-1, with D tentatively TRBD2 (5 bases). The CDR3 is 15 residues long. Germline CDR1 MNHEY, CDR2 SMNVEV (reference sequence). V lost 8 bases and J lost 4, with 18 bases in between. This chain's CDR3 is CASSKLDGEYNEQFF. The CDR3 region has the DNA TGTGCCAGCTCGAAACTGGACGGGGAATACAATGAGCAGTTCTTC.

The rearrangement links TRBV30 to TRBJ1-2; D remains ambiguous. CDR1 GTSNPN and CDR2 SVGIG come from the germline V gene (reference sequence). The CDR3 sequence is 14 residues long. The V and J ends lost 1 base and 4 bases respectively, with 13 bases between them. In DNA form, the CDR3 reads TGTGCCTGGAGTGGATCCCGGGAGTCCTATGGCTACACCTTC. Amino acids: CAWSGSRESYGYTF.

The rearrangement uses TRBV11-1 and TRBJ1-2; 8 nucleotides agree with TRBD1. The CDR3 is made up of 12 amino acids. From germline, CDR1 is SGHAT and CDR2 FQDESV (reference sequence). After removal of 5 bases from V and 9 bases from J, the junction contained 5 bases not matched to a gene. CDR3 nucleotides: TGTGCCAGCAGCCACGGACAGGGCAGCTACACCTTC. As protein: CASSHGQGSYTF.

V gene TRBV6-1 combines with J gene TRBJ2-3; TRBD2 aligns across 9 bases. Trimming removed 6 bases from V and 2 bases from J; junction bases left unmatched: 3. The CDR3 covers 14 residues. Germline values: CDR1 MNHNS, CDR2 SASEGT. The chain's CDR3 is CASRASGATDTQYF. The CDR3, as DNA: TGTGCCAGCAGGGCTAGCGGGGCCACAGATACGCAGTATTTT.

DNA for the CDR3: TGTGCCAGCAGCATCGGGACAGGCTTCTACGAGCAGTACTTC. Its translation is CASSIGTGFYEQYF. J is TRBJ2-5 and V is TRBV5-5; 8 bases line up with TRBD1. TRBJ2-7 explains the end of the DNA better; the J call may be wrong. Germline CDR1 is SGHKS and CDR2 is YYEKEE (reference sequence). The CDR3 is 14 residues long.

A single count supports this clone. The CDR3 DNA follows: TGTGCCAGCAGCTTAACGCGAGGCGGGAGCCACGAGCAGTACTTC. Protein: CASSLTRGGSHEQYF. The chain employs TRBV7-3 and TRBJ2-7, with TRBD2 identical over 7 bases. The CDR3 runs to 15 residues. The junction had 7 bases not matched to a gene; V was cut back by 0 bases and J by 5 bases. Germline V gene sequence: CDR1 SGHTA, CDR2 FQGTGA.

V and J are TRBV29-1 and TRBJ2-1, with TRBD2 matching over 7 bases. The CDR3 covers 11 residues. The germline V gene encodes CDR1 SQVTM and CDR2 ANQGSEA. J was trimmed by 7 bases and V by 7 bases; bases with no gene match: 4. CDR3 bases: TGCAGCGCCCGACTAGCAAATGAGCAGTTCTTC. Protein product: CSARLANEQFF.

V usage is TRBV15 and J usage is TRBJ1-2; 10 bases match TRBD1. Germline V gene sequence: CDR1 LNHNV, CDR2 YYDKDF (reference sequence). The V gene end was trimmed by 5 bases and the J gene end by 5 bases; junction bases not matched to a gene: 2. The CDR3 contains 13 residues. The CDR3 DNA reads TGTGCCACCAGCTGGGACAGGGGTTATGGCTACACCTTC. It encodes CATSWDRGYGYTF.